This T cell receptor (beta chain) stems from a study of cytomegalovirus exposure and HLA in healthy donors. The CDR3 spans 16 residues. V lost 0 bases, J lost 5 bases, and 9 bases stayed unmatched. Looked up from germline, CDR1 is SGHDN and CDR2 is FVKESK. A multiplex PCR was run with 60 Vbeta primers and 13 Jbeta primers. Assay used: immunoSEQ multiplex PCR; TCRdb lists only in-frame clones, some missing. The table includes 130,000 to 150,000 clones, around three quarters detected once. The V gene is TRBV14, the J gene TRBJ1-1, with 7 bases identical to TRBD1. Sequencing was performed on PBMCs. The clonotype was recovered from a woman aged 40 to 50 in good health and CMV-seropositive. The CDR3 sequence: CASSQDWTGRRTEAFF. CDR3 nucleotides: TGTGCCAGCAGCCAAGACTGGACAGGAAGACGTACTGAAGCTTTCTTT.